This T cell receptor (beta chain) was observed in a study of T-cell reconstitution after alpha-beta-depleted transplantation in children. The CDR3 totals 14 residues. Trimming cost V 6 bases and J 3 bases; bases outside gene matches: 7. Germline V gene sequence: CDR1 KGHSH, CDR2 LQKENI. This clonotype has only a few counts. Unique molecular identifiers were used to barcode this TCRbeta library. TCRdb reprocessed the PCR reads with MiXCR, giving one entry per CDR3 protein. Among about 410,000 distinct CDR3 sequences listed, around 21% were seen once. The sample here was PBMCs from the stem cell graft donor, taken from the stem cell graft. This chain links TRBV18 with TRBJ2-7; 8 nucleotides agree with TRBD1. The receptor was derived from a human donor who donated a stem cell graft to a child with acute myeloid leukemia. CDR3 DNA: TGTGCCAGCTCCCCGGACAGGGACGACTACGAGCAGTACTTC. Translating gives CASSPDRDDYEQYF.